A selection of T cell receptor beta chains follows, all from one sample in a study of sequential checkpoint blockade in melanoma. The table came from immunoSEQ multiplex PCR; TCRdb's copy has only in-frame clones and leaves some out. The sample has tens of thousands of clones, approximately 84% seen once. Source: CD8+ T cells sorted from blood (inferred from file names), taken from a patient given nivolumab and ipilimumab in sequence. These receptors were taken from a human donor with melanoma. Both conserved end residues are part of each CDR3. Each record gives: J gene, V gene, D gene, clone size, CDR3 protein, CDR3 DNA. A D gene is named only where the DNA matches it firmly. Clone size is not always given. Where it is, it says once, few, many or a class for expanded clones.

TRBJ1-1	TRBV6-5	-	-	CASRGGLTTEAFF	TGTGCCAGCCGGGGGGGGTTGACAACTGAAGCTTTCTTT
TRBJ2-7	TRBV21-1	-	-	CASSKEAGSDEQYF	TGTGCCAGCAGCAAAGAGGCGGGCTCCGACGAGCAGTACTTC
TRBJ1-5	TRBV19	-	few	CASTKGGDYQPQHF	TGTGCCAGTACCAAAGGGGGGGACTATCAGCCCCAGCATTTT
TRBJ2-3	TRBV6-4	TRBD1	-	CASSVGDRATDTQYF	TGTGCCAGCAGTGTAGGGGACAGGGCCACAGATACGCAGTATTTT
TRBJ2-2	TRBV2	-	-	CASGQPNTGELFF	TGTGCCAGCGGGCAACCGAACACCGGGGAGCTGTTTTTT
TRBJ2-2	TRBV14	-	few	CASSQDGGLNTGELFF	TGTGCCAGCAGCCAAGATGGCGGATTGAACACCGGGGAGCTGTTTTTT
TRBJ2-7	TRBV27	TRBD1	once	CASSLSGDSPYEQYF	TGTGCCAGCAGTTTATCGGGGGACAGTCCCTACGAGCAGTACTTC
TRBJ1-1	TRBV7-9	-	-	CASSPGGQNTEAFF	TGTGCCAGCAGCCCGGGGGGTCAGAACACTGAAGCTTTCTTT
TRBJ1-5	TRBV27	-	-	CASSLQGGQPQHF	TGTGCCAGCAGTTTACAGGGAGGGCAGCCCCAGCATTTT
TRBJ2-7	TRBV7-9	-	medium-sized	CASSLGTTYEQYF	TGTGCCAGCAGCTTAGGGACAACCTACGAGCAGTACTTC
TRBJ2-1	TRBV7-3	-	-	CASSQGGGPDHNEQFF	TGTGCCAGCAGCCAGGGGGGTGGACCCGACCACAATGAGCAGTTCTTC
TRBJ2-7	TRBV19	TRBD1	-	CASSMTGGRYEQYF	TGTGCCAGTAGTATGACAGGGGGGCGCTACGAGCAGTACTTC
TRBJ1-2	TRBV6-5	TRBD1	-	CASSGQGGGGGYTF	TGTGCCAGCAGCGGACAGGGTGGCGGCGGGGGCTACACCTTC
TRBJ1-4	TRBV4-1	TRBD1	-	CASSLRNTGTGDEKLFF	TGCGCCAGCAGCCTCCGGAACACCGGGACAGGGGACGAAAAACTGTTTTTT
TRBJ2-7	TRBV9	-	few	CASSVGAVFSYEQYF	TGTGCCAGCAGCGTAGGGGCCGTTTTTTCCTACGAGCAGTACTTC
TRBJ2-7	TRBV27	TRBD1	-	CASSGGQSPFYEQYF	TGTGCCAGCAGTGGGGGACAGTCCCCCTTCTACGAGCAGTACTTC
TRBJ2-7	TRBV27	TRBD1	-	CASSRWATGNEQYF	TGTGCCAGCAGCCGATGGGCGACAGGGAACGAGCAGTACTTC